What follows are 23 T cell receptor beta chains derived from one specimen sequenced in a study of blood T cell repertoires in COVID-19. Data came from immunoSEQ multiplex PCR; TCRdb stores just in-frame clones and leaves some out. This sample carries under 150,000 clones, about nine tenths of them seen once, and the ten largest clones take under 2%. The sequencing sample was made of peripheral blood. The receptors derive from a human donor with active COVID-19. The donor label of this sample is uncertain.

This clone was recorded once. CDR3 DNA: TGTGCCAGTAGACCGCAGGGCCTGATGAACACTGAAGCTTTCTTT. Residues: CASRPQGLMNTEAFF. The chain joins TRBV19 to TRBJ1-1; TRBD1 is a possible D gene (5 bases). With 6 bases removed from V and 0 bases from J, the gap between germline ends came to 14 bases. The CDR3 is 15 amino acids. Germline assignment: CDR1 LNHDA and CDR2 SQIVND (reference sequence).

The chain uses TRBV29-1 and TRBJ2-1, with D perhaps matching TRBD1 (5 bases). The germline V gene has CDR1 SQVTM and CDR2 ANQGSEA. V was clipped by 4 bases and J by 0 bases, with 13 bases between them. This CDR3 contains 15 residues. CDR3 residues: CSVGKGQSSYNEQFF. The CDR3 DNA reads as TGCAGCGTTGGCAAGGGGCAGAGCTCCTACAATGAGCAGTTCTTC.

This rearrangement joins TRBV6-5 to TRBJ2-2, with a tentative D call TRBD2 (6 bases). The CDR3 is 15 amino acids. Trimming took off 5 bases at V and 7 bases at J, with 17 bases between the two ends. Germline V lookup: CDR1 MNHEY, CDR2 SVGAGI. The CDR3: CASSQRQLAGGELFF. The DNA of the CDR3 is TGTGCCAGCAGTCAGCGCCAACTAGCAGGCGGGGAGCTGTTTTTT.

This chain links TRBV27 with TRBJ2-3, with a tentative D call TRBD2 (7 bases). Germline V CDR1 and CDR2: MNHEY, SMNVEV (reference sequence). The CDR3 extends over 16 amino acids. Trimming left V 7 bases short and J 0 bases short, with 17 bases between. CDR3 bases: TGTGCCAGCACGGCGGTAGGGGGGGGAAGCACAGATACGCAGTATTTT. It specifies CASTAVGGGSTDTQYF.

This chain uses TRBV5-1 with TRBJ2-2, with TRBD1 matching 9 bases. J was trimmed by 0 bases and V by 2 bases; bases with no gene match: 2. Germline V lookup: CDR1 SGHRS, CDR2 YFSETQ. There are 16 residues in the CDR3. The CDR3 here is CASSLQGAPNTGELFF. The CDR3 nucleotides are TGCGCCAGCAGCTTACAGGGGGCGCCGAACACCGGGGAGCTGTTTTTT.

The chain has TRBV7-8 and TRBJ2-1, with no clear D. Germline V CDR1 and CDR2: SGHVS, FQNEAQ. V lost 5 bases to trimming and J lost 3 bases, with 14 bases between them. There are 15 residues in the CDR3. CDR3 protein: CASSQRSQSYNEQFF. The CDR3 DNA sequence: TGTGCCAGCAGCCAAAGGAGCCAGAGCTACAATGAGCAGTTCTTC.

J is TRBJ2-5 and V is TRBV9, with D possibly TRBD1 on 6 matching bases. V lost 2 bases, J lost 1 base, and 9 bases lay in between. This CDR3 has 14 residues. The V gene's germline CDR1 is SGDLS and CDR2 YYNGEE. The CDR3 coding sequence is TGTGCCAGCAGCGTGGGGGCATTCCAAGAGACCCAGTACTTC. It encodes CASSVGAFQETQYF.

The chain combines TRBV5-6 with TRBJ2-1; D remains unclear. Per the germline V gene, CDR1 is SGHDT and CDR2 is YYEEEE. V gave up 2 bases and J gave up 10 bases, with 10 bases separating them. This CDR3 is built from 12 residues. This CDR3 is CASSLQTTEQFF. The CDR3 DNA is TGTGCCAGCAGCTTACAGACAACAGAGCAGTTCTTC.

CDR3 DNA: TGTGCCAGCAGCTTGGGAACCCTACTAGCCGGATACCAAGAGACCCAGTACTTC. It specifies CASSLGTLLAGYQETQYF. The gene calls are TRBV5-8 and TRBJ2-5; maybe TRBD2 (6 bases). Trimming removed 0 bases from V and 0 bases from J, with 18 bases in between. Germline V CDR1 and CDR2: SGHTS, YDEGEE. The CDR3 has 18 amino acids.

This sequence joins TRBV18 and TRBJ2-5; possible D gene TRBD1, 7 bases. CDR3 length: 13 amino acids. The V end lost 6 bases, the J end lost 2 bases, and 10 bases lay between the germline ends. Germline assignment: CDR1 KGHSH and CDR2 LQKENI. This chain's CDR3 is CASSEGQQETQYF. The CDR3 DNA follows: TGTGCCAGCTCGGAGGGACAGCAAGAGACCCAGTACTTC.

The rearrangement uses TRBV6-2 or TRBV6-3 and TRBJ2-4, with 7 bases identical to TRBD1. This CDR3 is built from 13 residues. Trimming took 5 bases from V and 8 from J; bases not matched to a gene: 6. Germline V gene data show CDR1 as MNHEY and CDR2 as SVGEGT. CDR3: CASSRDRVDIQYF. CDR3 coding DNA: TGTGCCAGCAGTCGAGACAGGGTGGACATTCAGTACTTC.

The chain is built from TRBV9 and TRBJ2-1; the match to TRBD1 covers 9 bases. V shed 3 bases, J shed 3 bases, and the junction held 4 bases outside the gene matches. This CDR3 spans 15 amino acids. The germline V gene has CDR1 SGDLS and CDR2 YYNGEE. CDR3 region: CASSGRDRVYNEQFF. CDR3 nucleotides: TGTGCCAGCAGCGGACGGGACAGGGTCTACAATGAGCAGTTCTTC.

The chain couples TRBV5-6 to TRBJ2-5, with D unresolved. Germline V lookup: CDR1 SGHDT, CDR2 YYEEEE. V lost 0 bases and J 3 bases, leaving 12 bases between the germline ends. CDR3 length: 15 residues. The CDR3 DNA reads TGTGCCAGCAGCTTGGTCCAGGATTGGAAAGAGACCCAGTACTTC. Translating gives CASSLVQDWKETQYF.

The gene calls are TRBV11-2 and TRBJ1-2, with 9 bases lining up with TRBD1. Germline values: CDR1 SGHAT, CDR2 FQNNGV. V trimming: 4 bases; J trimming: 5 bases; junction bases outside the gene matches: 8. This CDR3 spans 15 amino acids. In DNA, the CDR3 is TGTGCCAGCAGCTCAAGTCCCGGGACAGGGTATGGCTACACCTTC. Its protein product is CASSSSPGTGYGYTF.

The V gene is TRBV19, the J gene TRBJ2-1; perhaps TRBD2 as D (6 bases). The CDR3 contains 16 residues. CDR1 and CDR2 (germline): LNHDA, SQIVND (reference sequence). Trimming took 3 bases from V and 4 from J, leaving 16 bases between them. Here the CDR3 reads CASSMSSGTRYNEQFF. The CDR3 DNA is TGTGCCAGTAGTATGAGCTCGGGGACTCGGTACAATGAGCAGTTCTTC.

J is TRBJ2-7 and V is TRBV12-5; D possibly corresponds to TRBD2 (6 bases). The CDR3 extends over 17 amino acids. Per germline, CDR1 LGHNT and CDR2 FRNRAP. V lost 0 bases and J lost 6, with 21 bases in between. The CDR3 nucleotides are TGTGCTAGTGGTTTGGTACTGTCGGGGGAAGTCCCATTCGAGCAGTACTTC. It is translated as CASGLVLSGEVPFEQYF.

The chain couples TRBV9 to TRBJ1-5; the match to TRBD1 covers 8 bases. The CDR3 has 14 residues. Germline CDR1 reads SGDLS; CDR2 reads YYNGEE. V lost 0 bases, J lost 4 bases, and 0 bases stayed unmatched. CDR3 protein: CASSVGQGNQPQHF. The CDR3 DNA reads TGTGCCAGCAGCGTAGGACAGGGGAATCAGCCCCAGCATTTT.

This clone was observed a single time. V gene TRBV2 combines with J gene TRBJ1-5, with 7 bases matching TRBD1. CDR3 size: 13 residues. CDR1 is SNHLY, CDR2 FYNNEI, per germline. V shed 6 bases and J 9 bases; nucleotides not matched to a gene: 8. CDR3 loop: CASRGQPSMPQHF. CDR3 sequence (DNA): TGTGCCAGCAGGGGACAGCCATCAATGCCCCAGCATTTT.

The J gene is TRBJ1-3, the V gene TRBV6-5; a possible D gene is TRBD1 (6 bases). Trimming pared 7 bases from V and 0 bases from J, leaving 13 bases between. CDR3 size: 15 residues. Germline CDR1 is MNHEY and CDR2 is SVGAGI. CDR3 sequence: CASTRAGDSGNTIYF. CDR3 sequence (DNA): TGTGCCAGCACTCGAGCAGGGGACTCTGGAAACACCATATATTTT.

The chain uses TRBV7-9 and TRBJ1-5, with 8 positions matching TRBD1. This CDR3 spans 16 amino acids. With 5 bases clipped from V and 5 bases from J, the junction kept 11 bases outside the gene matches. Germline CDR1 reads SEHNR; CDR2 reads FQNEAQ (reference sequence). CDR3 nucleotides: TGTGCCAGCAGCCCCCTTGACGACAGGGGAGATCAGCCCCAGCATTTT. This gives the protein CASSPLDDRGDQPQHF.

CDR3 in amino acids: CASRESSGGTDTQYF. The CDR3 DNA sequence: TGTGCCAGCAGAGAGTCTAGCGGAGGCACAGATACGCAGTATTTT. V is TRBV2 and J is TRBJ2-3; 7 bases match TRBD2. The CDR3 spans 15 residues. V shed 6 bases, J shed 1 base, and the junction held 7 bases outside the gene matches. Germline V gene sequence: CDR1 SNHLY, CDR2 FYNNEI.

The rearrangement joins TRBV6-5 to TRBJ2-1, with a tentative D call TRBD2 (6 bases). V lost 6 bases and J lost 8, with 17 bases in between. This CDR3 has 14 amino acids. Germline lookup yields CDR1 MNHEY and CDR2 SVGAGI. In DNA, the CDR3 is TGTGCCAGCAGGCCTACCCTAGCGAAAGATGAGCAGTTCTTC. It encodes CASRPTLAKDEQFF.

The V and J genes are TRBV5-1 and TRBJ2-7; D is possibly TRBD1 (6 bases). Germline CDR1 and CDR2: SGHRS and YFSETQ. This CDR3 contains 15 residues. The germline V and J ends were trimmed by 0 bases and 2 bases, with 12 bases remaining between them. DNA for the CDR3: TGCGCCAGCAGCTTGGGGGGGCCGGCCACCTACGAGCAGTACTTC. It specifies CASSLGGPATYEQYF.